This is a list of T cell receptor beta chains from one sample in a study of T cell responses to AZD1222 COVID-19 vaccine. Method: immunoSEQ multiplex PCR; TCRdb's copy keeps in-frame clones and lacks some. The repertoire holds some 100,000 clones, with 90% as singletons. The material was peripheral blood, obtained on day 0 of AZD1222 vaccination. The receptors were sampled from an adult in good health. Both conserved end residues are trimmed from each CDR3. The order of the fields is clone size, J gene, D gene, V gene, CDR3 protein. The D gene is left open where the match is weak. Only some rows state a clone size, as once, few, many or a class for expanded clones.

>.|TRBJ2-7|.|TRBV3-1/TRBV3-2
ASSQEAPGFEQY
>.|TRBJ1-2|.|TRBV19
ASSISTGSGGYT
>.|TRBJ1-6|.|TRBV28
ASTLGGVSPLH
>.|TRBJ1-3|.|TRBV30
AWSQGNRAGNTIY
>.|TRBJ1-6|.|TRBV12-3/TRBV12-4
ASSLRGNSPLH
>.|TRBJ1-5|.|TRBV20-1
SASFGGGNQPQH
>.|TRBJ2-7|.|TRBV7-6
ASSISGTSYEQY
>few|TRBJ1-1|TRBD1|TRBV4-2
ASSQRDRGYTEAF
>once|TRBJ1-1|.|TRBV3-1/TRBV3-2
ASSRKGGNTEAF
>.|TRBJ1-4|TRBD1|TRBV5-4
ASSLGRGLGEKLF
>.|TRBJ2-3|.|TRBV12-3/TRBV12-4
ASTPGITDTQY
>.|TRBJ1-5|.|TRBV28
ASSLFDNQPQH
>.|TRBJ2-7|.|TRBV20-1
SARTSSEQY
>.|TRBJ1-2|TRBD1|TRBV19
ASSIGQGPGYT
>.|TRBJ1-2|TRBD1|TRBV27
ASSWDRNYGYT
>.|TRBJ1-2|TRBD1|TRBV28
ASGIDRVYGYT
>.|TRBJ2-5|.|TRBV3-1/TRBV3-2
ASSQVQGQETQY